The rows below give T cell receptor beta chains drawn from one sample of a study of graft-versus-host responses after intestinal transplantation. Which antigens these TCRs recognize remains unknown. Profiling relied on immunoSEQ multiplex PCR, and the TCRdb table lists in-frame clones only, not all of them. The data contain 90,000 to 130,000 clones, approximately 90% of them singletons. The sample consisted of unstimulated CD4+ T cells sorted from spleen or lymph node cells, taken before transplant. All receptors come from a human donor who was the organ donor for an intestinal transplant. The CDR3 runs from the conserved cysteine through the conserved F or W. The order of the fields is V gene, J gene, CDR3 protein.

TRBV5-1	TRBJ2-3	CASSERLATSTDTQYF
TRBV19	TRBJ1-4	CASSTTGTGNEKLFF
TRBV2	TRBJ2-5	CAVGRKETQYF
TRBV7-2	TRBJ2-7	CASSLDSYYEQYF
TRBV5-1	TRBJ2-5	CASSSQPSETQYF
TRBV19	TRBJ2-3	CASSIRGLAGASTDTQYF
TRBV19	TRBJ2-1	CASGRGAGVSYNEQFF
TRBV9	TRBJ2-5	CASSEHSGRETQYF
TRBV13	TRBJ2-2	CASSPPGTRGGGELFF
TRBV7-2	TRBJ2-7	CASSFLAGAYEQYF
TRBV28	TRBJ2-5	CASRSEGAETQYF
TRBV5-7	TRBJ2-7	CASSGRRTSSEQYF
TRBV5-1	TRBJ2-2	CASSSVKGIGTGELFF
TRBV15	TRBJ2-7	CATSRSPRTGGGEQYF